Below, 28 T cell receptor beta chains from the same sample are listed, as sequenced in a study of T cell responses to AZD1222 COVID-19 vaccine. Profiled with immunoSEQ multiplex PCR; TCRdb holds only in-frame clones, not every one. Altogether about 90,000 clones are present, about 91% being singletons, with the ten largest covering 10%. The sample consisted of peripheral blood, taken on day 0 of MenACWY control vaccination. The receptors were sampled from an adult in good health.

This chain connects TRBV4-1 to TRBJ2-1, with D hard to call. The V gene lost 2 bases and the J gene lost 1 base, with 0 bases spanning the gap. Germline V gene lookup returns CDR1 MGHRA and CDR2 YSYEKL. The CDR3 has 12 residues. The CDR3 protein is CASSQSYNEQFF. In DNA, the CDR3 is TGCGCCAGCAGCCAATCCTACAATGAGCAGTTCTTC.

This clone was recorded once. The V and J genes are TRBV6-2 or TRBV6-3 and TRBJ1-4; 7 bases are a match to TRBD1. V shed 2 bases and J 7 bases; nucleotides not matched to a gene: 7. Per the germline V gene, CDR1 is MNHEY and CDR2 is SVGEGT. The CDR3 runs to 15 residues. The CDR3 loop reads CASSYAGQVGEKLFF. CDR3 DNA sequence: TGTGCCAGCAGTTACGCCGGACAGGTTGGTGAAAAACTGTTTTTT.

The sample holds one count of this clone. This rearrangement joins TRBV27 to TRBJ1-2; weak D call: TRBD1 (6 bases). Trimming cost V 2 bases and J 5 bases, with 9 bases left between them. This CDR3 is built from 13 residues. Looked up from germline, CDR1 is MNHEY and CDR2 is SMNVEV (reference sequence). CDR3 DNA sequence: TGTGCCAGCAGTTTAGACAGGCGGTATGGCTACACCTTC. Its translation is CASSLDRRYGYTF.

The CDR3 loop is CASSYTTGTFNEQFF. CDR3 bases: TGTGCCAGCAGCTACACCACTGGGACGTTCAATGAGCAGTTCTTC. This rearrangement joins TRBV7-2 to TRBJ2-1; D possibly uses TRBD1 or TRBD2 (5 bases each). V was shortened by 4 bases and J by 6 bases, with 16 bases between the two germline ends. The germline CDR1 and CDR2 sequences are SGHTA and FQGNSA. CDR3 size: 15 residues.

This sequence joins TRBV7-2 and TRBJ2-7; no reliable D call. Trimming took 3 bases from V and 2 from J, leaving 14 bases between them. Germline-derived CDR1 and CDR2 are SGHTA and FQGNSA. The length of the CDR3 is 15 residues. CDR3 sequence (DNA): TGTGCCAGCAGCTTTGAGTCCAGTTCGACCTACGAGCAGTACTTC. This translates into CASSFESSSTYEQYF. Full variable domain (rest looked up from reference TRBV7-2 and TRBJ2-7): GAGVSQSPSNKVTEKGKDVELRCDPISGHTALYWYRQSLGQGLEFLIYFQGNSAPDKSGLPSDRFSAERTGGSVSTLTIQRTQQEDSAVYLCASSFESSSTYEQYFGPGTRLTVT.

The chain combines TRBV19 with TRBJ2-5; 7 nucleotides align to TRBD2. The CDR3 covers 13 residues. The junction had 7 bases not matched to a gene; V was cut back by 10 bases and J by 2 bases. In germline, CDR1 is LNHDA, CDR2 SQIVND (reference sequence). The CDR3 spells CATSGTIQETQYF. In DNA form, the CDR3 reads TGTGCCACCTCCGGGACTATTCAAGAGACCCAGTACTTC.

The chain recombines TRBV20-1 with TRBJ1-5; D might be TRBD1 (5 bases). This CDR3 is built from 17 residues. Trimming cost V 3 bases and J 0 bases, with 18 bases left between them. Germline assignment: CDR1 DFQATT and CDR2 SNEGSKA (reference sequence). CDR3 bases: TGCAGTGCTAGTGTAGGGGTAGGCTTAGATAGCAATCAGCCCCAGCATTTT. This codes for CSASVGVGLDSNQPQHF.

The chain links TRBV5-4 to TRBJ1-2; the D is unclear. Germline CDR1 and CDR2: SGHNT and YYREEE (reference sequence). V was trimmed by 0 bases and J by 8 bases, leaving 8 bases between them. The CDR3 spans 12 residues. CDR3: CASSLDSRGYTF. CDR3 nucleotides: TGTGCCAGCAGCTTGGACAGCAGGGGCTACACCTTC.

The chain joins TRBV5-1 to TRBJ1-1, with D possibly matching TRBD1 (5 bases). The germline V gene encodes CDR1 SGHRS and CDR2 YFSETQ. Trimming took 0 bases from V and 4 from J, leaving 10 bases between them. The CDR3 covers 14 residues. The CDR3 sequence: CASSLEIDSTEAFF. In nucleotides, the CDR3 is TGCGCCAGCAGCTTGGAGATAGACAGCACTGAAGCTTTCTTT.

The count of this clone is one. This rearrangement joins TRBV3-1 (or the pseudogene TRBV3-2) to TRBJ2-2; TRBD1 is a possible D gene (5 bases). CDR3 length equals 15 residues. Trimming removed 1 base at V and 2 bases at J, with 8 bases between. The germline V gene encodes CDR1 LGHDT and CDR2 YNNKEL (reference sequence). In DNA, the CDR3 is TGTGCCAGCAGCCAAGGAAGGGGAAACACCGGGGAGCTGTTTTTT. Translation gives CASSQGRGNTGELFF.

In nucleotides, the CDR3 is TGTGCCAGCAGTGAATATCACCAACGCGGGTCGAACACCGGGGAGCTGTTTTTT. Translated: CASSEYHQRGSNTGELFF. The chain is built from TRBV2 and TRBJ2-2, with D maybe TRBD2 (5 bases). The CDR3 loop spans 18 amino acids. Germline lookup yields CDR1 SNHLY and CDR2 FYNNEI. V lost 2 bases to trimming and J lost 0 bases, with 16 bases between them.

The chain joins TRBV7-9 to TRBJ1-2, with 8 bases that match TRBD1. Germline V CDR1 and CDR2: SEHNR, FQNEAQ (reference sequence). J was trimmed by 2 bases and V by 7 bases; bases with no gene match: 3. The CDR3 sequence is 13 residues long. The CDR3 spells CASTTGGNYGYTF. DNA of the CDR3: TGTGCCAGCACCACAGGGGGAAACTATGGCTACACCTTC.

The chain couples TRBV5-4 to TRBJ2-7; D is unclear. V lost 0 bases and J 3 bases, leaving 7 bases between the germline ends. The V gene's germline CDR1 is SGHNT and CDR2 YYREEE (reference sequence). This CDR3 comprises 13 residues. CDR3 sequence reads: CASSLVAGYEQYF. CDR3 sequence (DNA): TGTGCCAGCAGCTTGGTGGCAGGCTACGAGCAGTACTTC.

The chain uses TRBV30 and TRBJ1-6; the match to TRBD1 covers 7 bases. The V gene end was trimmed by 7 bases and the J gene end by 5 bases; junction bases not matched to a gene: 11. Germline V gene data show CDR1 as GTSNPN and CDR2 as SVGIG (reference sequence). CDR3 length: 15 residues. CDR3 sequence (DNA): TGTGCCTCCGCTCCCGGGACAGCTAATAATTCACCCCTCCACTTT. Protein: CASAPGTANNSPLHF.

Written as DNA, the CDR3 is TGTGCCAGCAGCACTTTAGGACTAGCATCTGAGACCCAGTACTTC. Protein: CASSTLGLASETQYF. The chain carries TRBV7-2 and TRBJ2-5, with 8 positions matching TRBD2. Trimming at V came to 5 bases and at J to 5 bases, leaving 10 bases not matched to a gene. CDR3 length equals 15 residues. Germline CDR1 SGHTA, CDR2 FQGNSA.

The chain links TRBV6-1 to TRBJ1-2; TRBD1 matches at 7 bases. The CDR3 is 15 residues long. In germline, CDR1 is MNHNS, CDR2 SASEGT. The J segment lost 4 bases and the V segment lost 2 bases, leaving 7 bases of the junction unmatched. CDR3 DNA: TGTGCCAGCAGTGAATATCAACAGGGGACCTATGGCTACACCTTC. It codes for CASSEYQQGTYGYTF.

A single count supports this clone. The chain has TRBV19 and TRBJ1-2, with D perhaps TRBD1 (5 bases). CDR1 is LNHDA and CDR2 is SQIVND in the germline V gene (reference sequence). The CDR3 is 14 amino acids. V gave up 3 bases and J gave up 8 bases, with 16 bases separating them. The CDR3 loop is CASSMQGRQGGYTF. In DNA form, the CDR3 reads TGTGCCAGTAGTATGCAGGGAAGACAAGGAGGCTACACCTTC.

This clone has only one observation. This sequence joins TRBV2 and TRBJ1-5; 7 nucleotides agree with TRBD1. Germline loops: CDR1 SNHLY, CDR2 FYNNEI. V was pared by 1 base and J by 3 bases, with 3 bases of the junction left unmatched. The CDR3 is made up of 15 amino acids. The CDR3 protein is CASSEVGQFNQPQHF. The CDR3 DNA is TGTGCCAGCAGTGAAGTGGGACAGTTCAATCAGCCCCAGCATTTT.

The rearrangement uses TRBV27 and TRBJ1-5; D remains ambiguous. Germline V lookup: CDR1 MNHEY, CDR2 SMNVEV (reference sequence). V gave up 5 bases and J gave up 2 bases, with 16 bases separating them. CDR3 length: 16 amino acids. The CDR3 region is CASSPRSGWGNQPQHF. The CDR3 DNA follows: TGTGCCAGCAGTCCCCGCTCCGGATGGGGCAATCAGCCCCAGCATTTT.

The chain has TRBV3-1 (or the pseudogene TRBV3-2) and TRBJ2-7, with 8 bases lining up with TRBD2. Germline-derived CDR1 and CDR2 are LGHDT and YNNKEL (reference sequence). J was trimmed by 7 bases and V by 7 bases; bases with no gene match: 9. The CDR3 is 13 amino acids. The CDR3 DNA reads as TGTGCCAGCAAGGGCGGAGCGGGAGAGGAGCAGTACTTC. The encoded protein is CASKGGAGEEQYF.

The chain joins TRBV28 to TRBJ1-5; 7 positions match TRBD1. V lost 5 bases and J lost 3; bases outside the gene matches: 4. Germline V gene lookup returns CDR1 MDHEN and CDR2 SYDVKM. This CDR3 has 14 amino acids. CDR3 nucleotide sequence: TGTGCCAGCAGTCAGACAGGGTCCAATCAGCCCCAGCATTTT. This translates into CASSQTGSNQPQHF.

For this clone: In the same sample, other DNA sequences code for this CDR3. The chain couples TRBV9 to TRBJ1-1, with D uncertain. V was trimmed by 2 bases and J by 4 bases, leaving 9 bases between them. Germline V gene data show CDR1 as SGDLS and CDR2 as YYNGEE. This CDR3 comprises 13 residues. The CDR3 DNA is TGTGCCAGCAGCGTTGGCGATGGCACTGAAGCTTTCTTT. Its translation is CASSVGDGTEAFF.

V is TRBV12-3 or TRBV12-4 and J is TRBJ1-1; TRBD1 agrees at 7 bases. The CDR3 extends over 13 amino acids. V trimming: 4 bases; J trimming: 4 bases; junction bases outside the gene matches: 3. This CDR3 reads CASSSRGGTEAFF. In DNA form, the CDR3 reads TGTGCCAGCAGTTCCAGGGGGGGCACTGAAGCTTTCTTT.

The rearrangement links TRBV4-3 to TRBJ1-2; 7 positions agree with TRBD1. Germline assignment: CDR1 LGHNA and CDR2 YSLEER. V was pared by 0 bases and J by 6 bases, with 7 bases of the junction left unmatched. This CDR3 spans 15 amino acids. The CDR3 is CASSQDTRGLDGYTF. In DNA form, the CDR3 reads TGCGCCAGCAGCCAAGATACCAGGGGGTTGGATGGCTACACCTTC.

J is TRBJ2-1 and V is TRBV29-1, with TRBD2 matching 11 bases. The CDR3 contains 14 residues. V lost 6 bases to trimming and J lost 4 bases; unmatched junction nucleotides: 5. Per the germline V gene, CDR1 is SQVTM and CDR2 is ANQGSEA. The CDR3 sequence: CSVAGTSGYNEQFF. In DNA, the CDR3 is TGCAGCGTCGCCGGGACTAGCGGTTACAATGAGCAGTTCTTC.

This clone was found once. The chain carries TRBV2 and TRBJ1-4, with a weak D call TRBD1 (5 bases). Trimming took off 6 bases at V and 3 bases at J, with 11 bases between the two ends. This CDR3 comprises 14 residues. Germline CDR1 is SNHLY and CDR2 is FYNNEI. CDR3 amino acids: CASSRVQANEKLFF. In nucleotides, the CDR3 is TGTGCCAGCAGCAGAGTACAGGCTAATGAAAAACTGTTTTTT.

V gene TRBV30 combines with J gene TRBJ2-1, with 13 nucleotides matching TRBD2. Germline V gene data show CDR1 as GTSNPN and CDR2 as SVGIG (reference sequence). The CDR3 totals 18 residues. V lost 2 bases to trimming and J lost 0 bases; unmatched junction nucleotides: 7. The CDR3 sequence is CAWSQGTSGASSYNEQFF. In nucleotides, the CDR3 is TGTGCCTGGAGTCAGGGGACTAGCGGGGCGAGCTCCTACAATGAGCAGTTCTTC.

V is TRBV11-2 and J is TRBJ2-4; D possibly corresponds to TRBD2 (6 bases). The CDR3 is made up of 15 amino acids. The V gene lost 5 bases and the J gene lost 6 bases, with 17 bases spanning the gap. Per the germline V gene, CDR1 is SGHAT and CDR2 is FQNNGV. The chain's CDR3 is CASSVFRGAGNIQYF. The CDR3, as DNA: TGTGCCAGCAGCGTCTTCCGCGGGGCCGGAAACATTCAGTACTTC.